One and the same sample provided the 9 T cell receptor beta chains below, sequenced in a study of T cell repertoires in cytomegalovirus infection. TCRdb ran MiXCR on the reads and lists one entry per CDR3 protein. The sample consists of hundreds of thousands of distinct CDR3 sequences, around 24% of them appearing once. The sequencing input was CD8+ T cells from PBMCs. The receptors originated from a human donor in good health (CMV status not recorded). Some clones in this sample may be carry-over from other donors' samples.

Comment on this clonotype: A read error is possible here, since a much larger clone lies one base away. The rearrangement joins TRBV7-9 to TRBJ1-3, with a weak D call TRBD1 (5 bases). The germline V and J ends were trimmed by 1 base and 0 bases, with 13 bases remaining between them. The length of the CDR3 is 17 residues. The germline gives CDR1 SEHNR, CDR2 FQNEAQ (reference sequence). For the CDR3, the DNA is TGTGCCAGCAGCTTAGTGCCCGGACATCACTCTGGAAACACCATATATTTT. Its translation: CASSLVPGHHSGNTIYF.

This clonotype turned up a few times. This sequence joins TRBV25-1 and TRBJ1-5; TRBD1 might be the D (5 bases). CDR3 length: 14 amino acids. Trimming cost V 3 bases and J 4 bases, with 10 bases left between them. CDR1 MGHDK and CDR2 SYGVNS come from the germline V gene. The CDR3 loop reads CASSDSGGNQPQHF. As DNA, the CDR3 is TGTGCCAGCAGTGACAGTGGGGGAAATCAGCCCCAGCATTTT. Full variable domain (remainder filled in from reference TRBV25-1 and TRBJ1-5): EADIYQTPRYLVIGTGKKITLECSQTMGHDKMYWYQQDPGMELHLIHYSYGVNSTEKGDLSSESTVSRIRTEHFPLTLESARPSHTSQYLCASSDSGGNQPQHFGDGTRLSIL.

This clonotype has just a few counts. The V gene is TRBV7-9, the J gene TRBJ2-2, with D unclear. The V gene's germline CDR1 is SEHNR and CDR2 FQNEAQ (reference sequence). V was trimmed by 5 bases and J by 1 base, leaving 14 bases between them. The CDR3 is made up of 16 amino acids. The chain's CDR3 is CASSIFGRKNTGELFF. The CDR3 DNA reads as TGTGCCAGCAGCATATTCGGCAGGAAGAACACCGGGGAGCTGTTTTTT.

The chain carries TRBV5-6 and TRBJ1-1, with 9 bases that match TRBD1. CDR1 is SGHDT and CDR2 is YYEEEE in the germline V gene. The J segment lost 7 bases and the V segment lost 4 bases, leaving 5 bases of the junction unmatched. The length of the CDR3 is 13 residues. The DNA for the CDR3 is TGTGCCAGCAGCCTGGGGACAGGGCATGAAGCTTTCTTT. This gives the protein CASSLGTGHEAFF.

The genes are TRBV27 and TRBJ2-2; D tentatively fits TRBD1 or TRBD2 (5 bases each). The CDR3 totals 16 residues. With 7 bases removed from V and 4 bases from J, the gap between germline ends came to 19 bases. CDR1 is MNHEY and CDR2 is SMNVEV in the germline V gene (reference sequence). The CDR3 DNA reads TGTGCCAGCACCTTTGGGGGAATTATGTTCACCGGGGAGCTGTTTTTT. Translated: CASTFGGIMFTGELFF.

CDR3 region: CASSLKDTQETQYF. CDR3 DNA sequence: TGTGCCAGCAGTTTGAAAGACACCCAAGAGACCCAGTACTTC. This rearrangement joins TRBV27 to TRBJ2-5, with D unclear. Per the germline V gene, CDR1 is MNHEY and CDR2 is SMNVEV (reference sequence). The CDR3 is 14 amino acids. Trimming stripped 3 bases from V and 1 base from J, with 9 bases between.

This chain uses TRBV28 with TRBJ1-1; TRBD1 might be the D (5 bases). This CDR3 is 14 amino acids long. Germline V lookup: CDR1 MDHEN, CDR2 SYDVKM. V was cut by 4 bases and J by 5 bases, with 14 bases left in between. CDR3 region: CASSSLGEDTEAFF. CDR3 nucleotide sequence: TGTGCCAGCAGTTCCTTGGGGGAAGATACTGAAGCTTTCTTT.

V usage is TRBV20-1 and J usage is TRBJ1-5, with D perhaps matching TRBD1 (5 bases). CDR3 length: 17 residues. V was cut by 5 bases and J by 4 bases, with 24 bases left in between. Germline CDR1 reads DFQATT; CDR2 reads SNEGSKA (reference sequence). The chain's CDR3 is CSAPLLNWTRQNQPQHF. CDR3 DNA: TGCAGTGCTCCCCTATTGAATTGGACAAGGCAGAATCAGCCCCAGCATTTT.

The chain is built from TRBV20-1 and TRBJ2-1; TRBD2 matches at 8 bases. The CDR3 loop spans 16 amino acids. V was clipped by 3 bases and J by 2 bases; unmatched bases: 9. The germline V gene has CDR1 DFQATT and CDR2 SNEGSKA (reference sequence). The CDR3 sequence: CSASVTGGGTYNEQFF. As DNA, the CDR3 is TGCAGTGCTAGCGTTACCGGGGGGGGGACCTACAATGAGCAGTTCTTC.